What follows are 28 T cell receptor beta chains derived from one specimen sequenced in a study of control samples from healthy donors and cancer patients. Sequencing was performed with immunoSEQ multiplex PCR; in TCRdb, only in-frame clones are kept and a portion is missing. The sample carries fewer than 95,000 clones, roughly 86% recorded once. Source material: blood. These receptors were collected from a woman aged 45-65 years in good health.

This sequence joins TRBV4-1 and TRBJ2-3, with TRBD1 matching over 9 bases. The CDR3 is 16 residues long. The germline V gene encodes CDR1 MGHRA and CDR2 YSYEKL. V shed 0 bases, J shed 4 bases, and the junction held 5 bases outside the gene matches. The CDR3 spells CASSQEYRGQADTQYF. The CDR3 coding sequence is TGCGCCAGCAGCCAAGAATACAGGGGGCAGGCAGATACGCAGTATTTT.

This clone has only one observation. The V call is TRBV10-3, the J call TRBJ2-5, with D possibly called TRBD1 or TRBD2 (5 bases each). Germline-derived CDR1 and CDR2 are ENHRY and SYGVKD. V lost 11 bases to trimming and J lost 4 bases, with 11 bases between them. The CDR3 is 11 residues long. CDR3 loop: CAGGQGETQYF. In nucleotides, the CDR3 is TGTGCCGGCGGGCAGGGAGAGACCCAGTACTTC.

This chain links TRBV7-2 with TRBJ2-1; D may be TRBD2 (6 bases). The CDR3 contains 14 residues. CDR1 is SGHTA and CDR2 is FQGNSA in the germline V gene. Trimming removed 9 bases from V and 8 bases from J, with 20 bases in between. The CDR3 loop reads CASKAGVLAHEQFF. In DNA, the CDR3 is TGTGCCAGTAAAGCGGGCGTCCTCGCCCATGAGCAGTTCTTC.

The chain combines TRBV28 with TRBJ1-2; TRBD1 is a possible D gene (5 bases). Trimming stripped 6 bases from V and 5 bases from J, with 16 bases between. The CDR3 loop spans 14 amino acids. Germline CDR1 and CDR2: MDHEN and SYDVKM. In DNA, the CDR3 is TGTGCCAGCAGATCTGCCGGGGCCGAATATGGCTACACCTTC. Its protein is CASRSAGAEYGYTF.

The J gene is TRBJ2-2, the V gene TRBV2; 11 nucleotides match TRBD2. The CDR3 is 15 amino acids. V lost 5 bases to trimming and J lost 6 bases; unmatched junction nucleotides: 5. CDR1 is SNHLY, CDR2 FYNNEI, per germline. CDR3 sequence reads: CASSYGSGRAGELFF. CDR3 nucleotide sequence: TGTGCCAGCAGTTACGGTAGCGGGAGGGCCGGGGAGCTGTTTTTT.

The rearrangement joins TRBV4-3 to TRBJ1-2, with D perhaps TRBD1 (6 bases). Germline lookup yields CDR1 LGHNA and CDR2 YSLEER. Trimming cost V 0 bases and J 4 bases, with 12 bases left between them. The CDR3 consists of 15 residues. The CDR3 is CASSQETGWRYGYTF. In DNA form, the CDR3 reads TGCGCCAGCAGCCAAGAAACAGGGTGGCGCTATGGCTACACCTTC.

The chain joins TRBV5-8 to TRBJ2-7; the D is unclear. Trimming removed 2 bases at V and 0 bases at J, with 9 bases between. The CDR3 extends over 14 amino acids. Per the germline V gene, CDR1 is SGHTS and CDR2 is YDEGEE. The DNA of the CDR3 is TGTGCCAGCAGCTTCGGCACAAGCTCCTACGAGCAGTACTTC. Its translation is CASSFGTSSYEQYF. Filled out from reference TRBV5-8 and TRBJ2-7, the complete variable domain reads EAGVTQSPTHLIKTRGQQATLRCSPISGHTSVYWYQQALGLGLQFLLWYDEGEERNRGNFPPRFSGRQFPNYSSELNVNALELEDSALYLCASSFGTSSYEQYFGPGTRLTVT.

The chain uses TRBV5-1 and TRBJ1-4; no definite D call. From germline, CDR1 is SGHRS and CDR2 YFSETQ. The V end lost 5 bases, the J end lost 3 bases, and 14 bases lay between the germline ends. The CDR3 sequence is 15 residues long. CDR3 DNA sequence: TGCGCCAGCAGGCCTGAACAGTTGCCTAATGAAAAACTGTTTTTT. Translated, it gives CASRPEQLPNEKLFF.

As for this clone: Other DNA sequences of this sample code for an identical CDR3. This chain connects TRBV27 to TRBJ2-3; 15 nucleotides line up with TRBD2. The CDR3 extends over 19 amino acids. Trimming took 3 bases from V and 6 from J; bases not matched to a gene: 13. CDR1 and CDR2 from the germline V gene are MNHEY and SMNVEV (reference sequence). The CDR3 nucleotides read TGTGCCAGCAGTTTTCATGGACTAGCGGGAGGGCAAATGAAGGATACGCAGTATTTT. Residues: CASSFHGLAGGQMKDTQYF.

The rearrangement joins TRBV6-6 to TRBJ2-3, with TRBD2 identical over 13 bases. The CDR3 sequence is 16 residues long. Germline V gene data show CDR1 as MNHNY and CDR2 as SVGAGI (reference sequence). The V segment lost 5 bases and the J segment 2 bases; nucleotides outside the gene matches: 4. The CDR3 DNA is TGTGCCAGCAGTCGACTAGCGGGGGGCTCCACAGATACGCAGTATTTT. Translating gives CASSRLAGGSTDTQYF.

The chain couples TRBV14 to TRBJ1-6; 8 bases fit TRBD1. This CDR3 contains 15 residues. Germline V CDR1 and CDR2: SGHDN, FVKESK. J gave up 9 bases and V 1 base, and 5 bases lay outside the gene matches. The chain's CDR3 is CASSQVGTGGSPLHF. CDR3 bases: TGTGCCAGCAGCCAAGTTGGGACAGGAGGTTCACCCCTCCACTTT.

The chain links TRBV27 to TRBJ1-5; 9 nucleotides agree with TRBD1. V was pared by 5 bases and J by 2 bases, with 7 bases of the junction left unmatched. The CDR3 runs to 16 residues. From germline, CDR1 is MNHEY and CDR2 SMNVEV (reference sequence). The CDR3 DNA reads as TGTGCCAGCAGTCCAAGGGGACAGGGACGCAATCAGCCCCAGCATTTT. As protein: CASSPRGQGRNQPQHF.

In its sample, this clone was seen once. Here the CDR3 DNA reads TGTGCCAGCAGCTTGGCCGGGGCAGGGGGCGTAAATGGCTACACCTTC. The encoded protein is CASSLAGAGGVNGYTF. The rearrangement joins TRBV5-6 to TRBJ1-2; TRBD1 matches at 8 bases. The V gene's germline CDR1 is SGHDT and CDR2 YYEEEE. V shed 0 bases, J shed 6 bases, and the junction held 10 bases outside the gene matches. This CDR3 has 16 residues.

The genes are TRBV6-5 and TRBJ1-1, with 7 nucleotides matching TRBD1. The CDR3 is made up of 15 amino acids. The germline gives CDR1 MNHEY, CDR2 SVGAGI. With 6 bases clipped from V and 7 bases from J, the junction kept 14 bases outside the gene matches. CDR3 loop: CASRKDRRLINEAFF. The CDR3 DNA follows: TGTGCCAGCAGGAAGGACAGGAGGCTAATCAATGAAGCTTTCTTT.

This clone was observed a handful of times. The chain recombines TRBV12-3 or TRBV12-4 with TRBJ2-5; D uncertain. The V end was cut by 3 bases, the J end by 4 bases, with 6 bases between. CDR3 length equals 12 residues. The CDR3 sequence is CASSFLRETQYF. CDR3 bases: TGTGCCAGCAGTTTCCTGCGAGAGACCCAGTACTTC.

The chain uses TRBV9 and TRBJ2-3; TRBD2 matches 7 bases. Trimming at V came to 3 bases and at J to 9 bases, leaving 13 bases not matched to a gene. Germline lookup yields CDR1 SGDLS and CDR2 YYNGEE. This CDR3 region has 15 residues. CDR3: CASSEGRESFSTQYF. The CDR3 region has the DNA TGTGCCAGCAGCGAGGGGCGGGAGTCGTTTTCGACGCAGTATTTT.

This chain connects TRBV7-9 to TRBJ1-1, with 7 bases lining up with TRBD1. V gave up 5 bases and J gave up 5 bases; unmatched junction bases: 2. The CDR3 has 12 amino acids. CDR1 and CDR2 from the germline V gene are SEHNR and FQNEAQ (reference sequence). The CDR3 bases are TGTGCCAGCAGCCAGGGGGGAACTGAAGCTTTCTTT. This gives the protein CASSQGGTEAFF.

V and J are TRBV6-2 or TRBV6-3 and TRBJ2-1, with D maybe TRBD2 (6 bases). The CDR3 sequence is 16 residues long. V shed 2 bases and J shed 1 base, with 12 bases lying between them. CDR1 is MNHEY and CDR2 is SVGEGT in the germline V gene. DNA for the CDR3: TGTGCCAGCAGTTACGCTCTCGGGGGATCCTACAATGAGCAGTTCTTC. Amino acid sequence: CASSYALGGSYNEQFF.

The V and J genes are TRBV3-1 (or the pseudogene TRBV3-2) and TRBJ2-3; D gene ambiguous. Trimming took off 1 base at V and 6 bases at J, with 11 bases between the two ends. Germline CDR1 is LGHDT and CDR2 is YNNKEL (reference sequence). This CDR3 spans 14 amino acids. In DNA, the CDR3 is TGTGCCAGCAGCCAAGGACCAGGCCCGGATACGCAGTATTTT. It translates to CASSQGPGPDTQYF.

The rearrangement links TRBV7-8 to TRBJ1-1; possible D gene TRBD1, 5 bases. V shed 6 bases and J shed 0 bases, with 17 bases lying between them. The CDR3 consists of 16 residues. Per the germline V gene, CDR1 is SGHVS and CDR2 is FQNEAQ. This chain's CDR3 is CASSFTGRPLNTEAFF. As DNA, the CDR3 is TGTGCCAGCAGTTTTACGGGGCGACCCTTGAACACTGAAGCTTTCTTT.

V and J are TRBV3-1 (or the pseudogene TRBV3-2) and TRBJ1-6; no definite D call. The ends were cut back, 4 bases at V and 0 bases at J, with 22 bases in the middle. The CDR3 contains 20 residues. The germline V gene encodes CDR1 LGHDT and CDR2 YNNKEL (reference sequence). The CDR3 spells CASSRSGCVRSSSYNSPLHF. The CDR3 DNA reads as TGTGCCAGCAGCCGTTCCGGTTGCGTTCGTTCTAGCTCCTATAATTCACCCCTCCACTTT.

V is TRBV2 and J is TRBJ1-3; D is unresolved. This CDR3 is built from 13 residues. V lost 2 bases, J lost 3 bases, and 5 bases lay in between. CDR1 SNHLY and CDR2 FYNNEI come from the germline V gene. This CDR3 is CASSERLGNTIYF. CDR3 DNA sequence: TGTGCCAGCAGTGAACGCCTTGGAAACACCATATATTTT.

The CDR3 nucleotides are TGTGCCACCATCCTGGAGGGGGTCTTTCTTAAAGGTGGCTACACCTTC. Residues: CATILEGVFLKGGYTF. The gene calls are TRBV2 and TRBJ1-2; D perhaps matches TRBD1 (6 bases). The CDR3 loop spans 16 amino acids. The V and J ends lost 10 bases and 7 bases respectively, with 28 bases between them. Germline-derived CDR1 and CDR2 are SNHLY and FYNNEI.

This chain connects TRBV10-2 to TRBJ1-5; maybe TRBD1 (6 bases). The CDR3 is 12 amino acids. With 2 bases removed from V and 15 bases from J, the gap between germline ends came to 14 bases. CDR1 is WSHSY and CDR2 is SAAADI in the germline V gene. CDR3 protein: CASSEPQGTWHF. The CDR3 nucleotides are TGCGCCAGCAGTGAGCCACAGGGTACGTGGCATTTT.

This clone has just a few counts. The gene calls are TRBV7-2 and TRBJ1-2; D uncertain. V was cut by 5 bases and J by 4 bases, with 17 bases left in between. The length of the CDR3 is 15 residues. Germline loops: CDR1 SGHTA, CDR2 FQGNSA. CDR3 nucleotides: TGTGCCAGCAGCCCTGACACTGCAAGCCCCTATGGCTACACCTTC. The encoded protein is CASSPDTASPYGYTF. The full variable domain, in which reference TRBV7-2 and TRBJ1-2 provide the parts outside the CDR3, is GAGVSQSPSNKVTEKGKDVELRCDPISGHTALYWYRQSLGQGLEFLIYFQGNSAPDKSGLPSDRFSAERTGGSVSTLTIQRTQQEDSAVYLCASSPDTASPYGYTFGSGTRLTVV.

The gene calls are TRBV5-4 and TRBJ2-3; D call uncertain. Between the trimmed V and J ends, which lost 4 bases and 1 base, there was a span of 10 bases. The germline V gene encodes CDR1 SGHNT and CDR2 YYREEE (reference sequence). The CDR3 is made up of 14 amino acids. The CDR3 region has the DNA TGTGCCAGCAGCAAACTGATGGGCACAGATACGCAGTATTTT. It is translated as CASSKLMGTDTQYF.

This chain links TRBV3-1 (or the pseudogene TRBV3-2) with TRBJ2-5; 11 nucleotides match TRBD2. CDR3 length equals 18 residues. Looked up from germline, CDR1 is LGHDT and CDR2 is YNNKEL (reference sequence). The V gene end was trimmed by 8 bases and the J gene end by 5 bases; junction bases not matched to a gene: 19. For the CDR3, the DNA is TGTGCCAGCCACAAGGGACGACTAGCGGGAACCTTTAAGGAGACCCAGTACTTC. Translated: CASHKGRLAGTFKETQYF.

J is TRBJ2-5 and V is TRBV24-1; D unresolved. Per germline, CDR1 KGHDR and CDR2 SFDVKD. Trimming pared 9 bases from V and 5 bases from J, leaving 18 bases between. The CDR3 extends over 14 amino acids. CDR3 protein: CATVRSRAGETQYF. The CDR3 DNA reads TGTGCCACCGTCAGGTCACGTGCTGGGGAGACCCAGTACTTC.